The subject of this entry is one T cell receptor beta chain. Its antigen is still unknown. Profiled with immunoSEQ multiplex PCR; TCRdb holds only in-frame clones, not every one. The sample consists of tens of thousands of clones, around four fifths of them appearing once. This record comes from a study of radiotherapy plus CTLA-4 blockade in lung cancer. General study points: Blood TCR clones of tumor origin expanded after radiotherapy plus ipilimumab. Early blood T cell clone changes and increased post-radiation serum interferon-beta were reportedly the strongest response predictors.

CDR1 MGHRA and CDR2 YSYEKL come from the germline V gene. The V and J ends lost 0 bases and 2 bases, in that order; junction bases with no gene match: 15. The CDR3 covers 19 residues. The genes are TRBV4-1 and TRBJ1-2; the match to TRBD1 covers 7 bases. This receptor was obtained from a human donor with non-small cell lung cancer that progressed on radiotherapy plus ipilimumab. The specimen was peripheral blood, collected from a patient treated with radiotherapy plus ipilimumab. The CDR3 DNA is TGCGCCAGCAGCCAAGATTATGAGGGACGGACAGGCCGAAACTATGGCTACACCTTC. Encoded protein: CASSQDYEGRTGRNYGYTF.